The clone carrying this TCR beta chain was found a few times. This entry comes from a study of T-cell reconstitution after alpha-beta-depleted transplantation in children. Trimming stripped 0 bases from V and 4 bases from J, with 13 bases between. This CDR3 spans 16 amino acids. The germline gives CDR1 SGHRS, CDR2 YFSETQ. Researchers prepared the TCRbeta library using unique molecular identifiers, the study reports. TCRdb reprocessed the PCR reads via MiXCR and lists one record per CDR3 protein. The data show hundreds of thousands of distinct CDR3 sequences, roughly 15% seen once. This chain connects TRBV5-1 to TRBJ2-2, with D possibly being TRBD1 (5 bases). This receptor was taken from a human donor who donated a stem cell graft to a child with acute myeloid leukemia. This material consisted of PBMCs from the stem cell graft donor, taken from the stem cell graft. The CDR3: CASSLVSGSGTGELFF. CDR3 bases: TGCGCCAGCAGCTTGGTATCAGGGTCCGGCACCGGGGAGCTGTTTTTT. Variable domain in full (rest from reference TRBV5-1 and TRBJ2-2): KAGVTQTPRYLIKTRGQQVTLSCSPISGHRSVSWYQQTPGQGLQFLFEYFSETQRNKGNFPGRFSGRQFSNSRSEMNVSTLELGDSALYLCASSLVSGSGTGELFFGEGSRLTVL.